One and the same sample provided the 21 T cell receptor beta chains below, sequenced in a study of T cell responses to AZD1222 COVID-19 vaccine. The protocol was immunoSEQ multiplex PCR, while the TCRdb copy is restricted to in-frame clones and leaves out a portion. Counted here are 130,000 to 150,000 clones, 91% occurring once; the ten biggest clones make up about 1.5%. Here the sequenced sample was peripheral blood, taken on day 0 of AZD1222 vaccination. Receptors were obtained from an adult in good health.

This sequence joins TRBV30 and TRBJ2-1; 12 bases map to TRBD2. Germline V gives CDR1 GTSNPN, CDR2 SVGIG (reference sequence). The CDR3 is 14 amino acids. V dropped 0 bases and J dropped 6; count of bases not matched to a gene: 0. The DNA of the CDR3 is TGTGCCTGGAGTGTACTAGCGGGGGGCAATGAGCAGTTCTTC. Encoded protein: CAWSVLAGGNEQFF.

This clone was observed once. The V gene is TRBV7-8, the J gene TRBJ2-1, with 13 positions matching TRBD2. Germline trimming cut 2 bases from V and 10 bases from J; bases unmatched to any gene: 14. Germline V gives CDR1 SGHVS, CDR2 FQNEAQ. The CDR3 consists of 18 residues. Here the CDR3 reads CASSLRRGGLAGLGEQFF. In DNA, the CDR3 is TGTGCCAGCAGCTTACGCCGAGGGGGACTAGCGGGATTAGGGGAGCAGTTCTTC.

The chain combines TRBV7-6 with TRBJ1-5; the match to TRBD1 covers 9 bases. The length of the CDR3 is 17 residues. Germline CDR1 and CDR2: SGHVS and FNYEAQ. After removal of 1 base from V and 6 bases from J, the junction contained 10 bases not matched to a gene. In DNA, the CDR3 is TGTGCCAGCAGCTTAGGCTACGGACAGGGGTTCGGTCAGCCCCAGCATTTT. This encodes CASSLGYGQGFGQPQHF. The full variable domain, in which reference TRBV7-6 and TRBJ1-5 provide the parts outside the CDR3, is GAGVSQSPRYKVTKRGQDVALRCDPISGHVSLYWYRQALGQGPEFLTYFNYEAQQDKSGLPNDRFSAERPEGSISTLTIQRTEQRDSAMYRCASSLGYGQGFGQPQHFGDGTRLSIL.

This chain joins TRBV2 and TRBJ1-3; D is undetermined. Trimming took 6 bases from V and 0 from J, leaving 9 bases between them. This CDR3 has 14 residues. CDR1 and CDR2 from the germline V gene are SNHLY and FYNNEI. CDR3 sequence reads: CASRQLHSGNTIYF. CDR3 bases: TGTGCCAGCAGGCAGCTCCACTCTGGAAACACCATATATTTT.

Here the CDR3 reads CASSHTSDYGYTF. In DNA form, the CDR3 reads TGTGCCAGCAGCCACACGAGCGACTATGGCTACACCTTC. V gene TRBV25-1 combines with J gene TRBJ1-2; D not resolved. CDR1 is MGHDK, CDR2 SYGVNS, per germline. V gave up 6 bases and J gave up 3 bases, with 11 bases separating them. The CDR3 runs to 13 residues.

The chain employs TRBV28 and TRBJ2-6; D not certain. The CDR3 is 13 residues long. Trimming removed 8 bases from V and 5 bases from J, with 10 bases in between. CDR1 and CDR2 (germline): MDHEN, SYDVKM. CDR3 coding DNA: TGTGCCAGCGTCCTAGTGTGGGCCAACGTCCTGACTTTC. Amino acid sequence: CASVLVWANVLTF.

The chain employs TRBV4-3 and TRBJ1-2; TRBD1 is a possible D gene (6 bases). Germline loops: CDR1 LGHNA, CDR2 YSLEER. Trimming took off 5 bases at V and 2 bases at J, with 9 bases between the two ends. The CDR3 sequence is 13 residues long. This CDR3 reads CASSSTGNYGYTF. The CDR3 DNA reads TGCGCCAGCAGCTCTACAGGGAACTATGGCTACACCTTC.

V and J are TRBV7-2 and TRBJ2-1, with 7 bases lining up with TRBD2. CDR1 is SGHTA, CDR2 FQGNSA, per germline. Trimming took 0 bases from V and 3 from J; bases not matched to a gene: 5. This CDR3 spans 16 amino acids. CDR3 DNA: TGTGCCAGCAGCTTAGCTGGGAGGGGAGGCTACAATGAGCAGTTCTTC. As protein: CASSLAGRGGYNEQFF.

This clone was seen once. The V and J genes are TRBV10-3 and TRBJ1-3; no clear D gene. Germline values: CDR1 ENHRY, CDR2 SYGVKD. V was shortened by 2 bases and J by 4 bases, with 6 bases between the two germline ends. This CDR3 is built from 13 residues. The CDR3 DNA reads as TGTGCCATCAGTGAGCCCCAAGGAAACACCATATATTTT. This encodes CAISEPQGNTIYF.

The sample holds one count of this clone. CDR3 residues: CASSRQLNTEAFF. In DNA, the CDR3 is TGTGCCAGCAGCAGACAGCTGAACACTGAAGCTTTCTTT. The chain couples TRBV7-3 to TRBJ1-1; D perhaps matches TRBD1 (5 bases). The CDR3 runs to 13 residues. CDR1 is SGHTA and CDR2 is FQGTGA in the germline V gene. With 5 bases removed from V and 0 bases from J, the gap between germline ends came to 7 bases.

The chain uses TRBV18 and TRBJ2-3; D may be TRBD2 (5 bases). Germline V lookup: CDR1 KGHSH, CDR2 LQKENI. The V end lost 0 bases, the J end lost 3 bases, and 19 bases lay between the germline ends. The CDR3 is 18 amino acids. Written as DNA, the CDR3 is TGTGCCAGCTCACCACCGGCCGCTAGAGGGTTTTCTACAGATACGCAGTATTTT. Translated, it gives CASSPPAARGFSTDTQYF.

The rearrangement uses TRBV19 and TRBJ2-2; D tentatively reads TRBD1 or TRBD2 (5 bases each). CDR1 and CDR2 (germline): LNHDA, SQIVND (reference sequence). Trimming took 1 base from V and 4 from J, leaving 13 bases between them. CDR3 size: 16 residues. The CDR3 DNA sequence: TGTGCCAGTAGTATAGGGGGACGAGTTTCCACCGGGGAGCTGTTTTTT. This sequence encodes CASSIGGRVSTGELFF. The full variable domain, with the rest looked up from reference TRBV19 and TRBJ2-2, is DGGITQSPKYLFRKEGQNVTLSCEQNLNHDAMYWYRQDPGQGLRLIYYSQIVNDFQKGDIAEGYSVSREKKESFPLTVTSAQKNPTAFYLCASSIGGRVSTGELFFGEGSRLTVL.

The chain has TRBV4-2 and TRBJ1-1; no clear D gene. Germline V CDR1 and CDR2: LGHNA, YNFKEQ. This CDR3 contains 15 residues. Trimming took 4 bases from V and 1 from J, leaving 13 bases between them. CDR3 protein: CASSPQFGWNTEAFF. The CDR3 DNA follows: TGTGCCAGCAGCCCCCAGTTCGGGTGGAACACTGAAGCTTTCTTT.

V gene TRBV7-3 combines with J gene TRBJ1-1; D unclear. The CDR3 has 14 amino acids. The V gene lost 5 bases and the J gene lost 1 base, with 11 bases spanning the gap. Germline lookup yields CDR1 SGHTA and CDR2 FQGTGA. The CDR3 bases are TGTGCCAGCAGCCCCGATCGGAGGAACACTGAAGCTTTCTTT. Its translation: CASSPDRRNTEAFF.

This chain joins TRBV13 and TRBJ1-2; TRBD1 matches at 8 bases. V lost 0 bases to trimming and J lost 2 bases; unmatched junction nucleotides: 8. The CDR3 spans 17 residues. From germline, CDR1 is PRHDT and CDR2 FYEKMQ (reference sequence). CDR3 sequence (DNA): TGTGCCAGCAGCTTAGGCTGGAGACAGGGGTCGAACTATGGCTACACCTTC. Its protein is CASSLGWRQGSNYGYTF. Together with reference TRBV13 and TRBJ1-2, the CDR3 gives the full variable domain: AAGVIQSPRHLIKEKRETATLKCYPIPRHDTVYWYQQGPGQDPQFLISFYEKMQSDKGSIPDRFSAQQFSDYHSELNMSSLELGDSALYFCASSLGWRQGSNYGYTFGSGTRLTVV.

This chain joins TRBV7-8 and TRBJ1-6, with unresolved D. The CDR3 has 12 residues. The V and J ends lost 4 bases and 10 bases respectively, with 8 bases between them. From germline, CDR1 is SGHVS and CDR2 FQNEAQ. For the CDR3, the DNA is TGTGCCAGCAGCTACGAAACATCACCCCTCCACTTT. Its translation is CASSYETSPLHF.

The rearrangement uses TRBV28 and TRBJ2-1, with TRBD2 as a possible D gene (5 bases). Trimming shortened V by 6 bases and J by 6 bases, and 21 bases separated the two germline ends. Germline CDR1 MDHEN, CDR2 SYDVKM. CDR3 size: 16 residues. As DNA, the CDR3 is TGTGCCAGCAGCCCCCGGAGTGTAAATCGGGGCAATGAGCAGTTCTTC. This translates into CASSPRSVNRGNEQFF. The whole variable domain, filled in from reference TRBV28 and TRBJ2-1, reads DVKVTQSSRYLVKRTGEKVFLECVQDMDHENMFWYRQDPGLGLRLIYFSYDVKMKEKGDIPEGYSVSREKKERFSLILESASTNQTSMYLCASSPRSVNRGNEQFFGPGTRLTVL.

CDR3 amino acids: CASSSDGSATNEKLFF. In DNA, the CDR3 is TGTGCCAGCAGCTCTGACGGGTCTGCAACTAATGAAAAACTGTTTTTT. The chain employs TRBV5-4 and TRBJ1-4; D is undetermined. Between the trimmed V and J ends, which lost 3 bases and 0 bases, there was a span of 12 bases. The germline V gene encodes CDR1 SGHNT and CDR2 YYREEE (reference sequence). The CDR3 loop spans 16 amino acids. Variable domain in full (rest from reference TRBV5-4 and TRBJ1-4): ETGVTQSPTHLIKTRGQQVTLRCSSQSGHNTVSWYQQALGQGPQFIFQYYREEENGRGNFPPRFSGLQFPNYSSELNVNALELDDSALYLCASSSDGSATNEKLFFGSGTQLSVL.

This sequence joins TRBV27 and TRBJ2-5; 7 bases map to TRBD1. V shed 6 bases and J 2 bases; nucleotides not matched to a gene: 6. Germline values: CDR1 MNHEY, CDR2 SMNVEV (reference sequence). The CDR3 sequence is 14 residues long. CDR3 region: CASRRGQDQETQYF. The DNA of the CDR3 is TGTGCCAGCAGAAGAGGACAGGATCAAGAGACCCAGTACTTC.

This rearrangement joins TRBV5-5 to TRBJ2-7; D unresolved. This CDR3 contains 16 residues. Trimming stripped 0 bases from V and 5 bases from J, with 18 bases between. CDR1 and CDR2 from the germline V gene are SGHKS and YYEKEE (reference sequence). This CDR3 is CASSLGVTSLLNEQYF. The CDR3 region has the DNA TGTGCCAGCAGCTTGGGTGTTACATCCCTTCTCAACGAGCAGTACTTC.

The chain carries TRBV5-1 and TRBJ1-6, with D unresolved. CDR3 length: 13 residues. CDR1 and CDR2 from the germline V gene are SGHRS and YFSETQ. The ends were cut back, 3 bases at V and 10 bases at J, with 11 bases in the middle. CDR3 sequence reads: CASSWGSGSPLHF. CDR3 DNA: TGCGCCAGCAGCTGGGGTTCGGGGTCACCCCTCCACTTT.